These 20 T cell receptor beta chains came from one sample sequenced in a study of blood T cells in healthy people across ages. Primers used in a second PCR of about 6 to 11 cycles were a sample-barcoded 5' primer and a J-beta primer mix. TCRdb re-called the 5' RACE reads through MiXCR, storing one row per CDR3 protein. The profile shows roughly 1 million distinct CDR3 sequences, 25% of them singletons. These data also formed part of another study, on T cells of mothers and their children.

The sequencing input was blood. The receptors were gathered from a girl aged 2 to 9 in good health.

The CDR3: CASNRGRALRYEQFF. The DNA of the CDR3 is TGTGCCAGCAATCGCGGGAGGGCCTTGAGGTATGAGCAGTTCTTC. The chain is built from TRBV12-3 or TRBV12-4 and TRBJ2-5; TRBD2 aligns across 9 bases. With the DNA end fitting TRBJ2-1 better, the J assignment may be wrong. This CDR3 has 15 residues.

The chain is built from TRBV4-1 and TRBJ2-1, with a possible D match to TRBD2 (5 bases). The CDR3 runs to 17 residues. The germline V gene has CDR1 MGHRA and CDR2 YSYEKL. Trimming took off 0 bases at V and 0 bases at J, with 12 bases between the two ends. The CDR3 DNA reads TGCGCCAGCAGCCAAGATTCGGGAAGGAGCTCCTACAATGAGCAGTTCTTC. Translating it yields CASSQDSGRSSYNEQFF.

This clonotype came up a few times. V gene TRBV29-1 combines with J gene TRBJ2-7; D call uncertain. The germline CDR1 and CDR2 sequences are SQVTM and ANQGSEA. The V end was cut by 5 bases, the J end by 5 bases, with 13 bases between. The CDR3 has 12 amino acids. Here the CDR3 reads CSVPGRRDEQYF. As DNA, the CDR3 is TGCAGCGTTCCCGGACGAAGGGACGAGCAGTACTTC.

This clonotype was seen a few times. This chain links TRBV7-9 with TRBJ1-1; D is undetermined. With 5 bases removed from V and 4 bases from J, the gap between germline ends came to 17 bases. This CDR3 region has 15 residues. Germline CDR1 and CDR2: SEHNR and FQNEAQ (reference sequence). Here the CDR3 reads CASSPHDVVLTEAFF. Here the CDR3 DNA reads TGTGCCAGCAGCCCCCACGATGTGGTTCTCACTGAAGCTTTCTTT.

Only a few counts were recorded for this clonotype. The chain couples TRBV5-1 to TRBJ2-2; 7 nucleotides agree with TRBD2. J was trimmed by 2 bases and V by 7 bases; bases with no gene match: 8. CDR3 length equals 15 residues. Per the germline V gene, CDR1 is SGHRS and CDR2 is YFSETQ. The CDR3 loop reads CASRGGGSNTGELFF. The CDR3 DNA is TGCGCCAGCCGCGGGGGTGGATCTAACACCGGGGAGCTGTTTTTT.

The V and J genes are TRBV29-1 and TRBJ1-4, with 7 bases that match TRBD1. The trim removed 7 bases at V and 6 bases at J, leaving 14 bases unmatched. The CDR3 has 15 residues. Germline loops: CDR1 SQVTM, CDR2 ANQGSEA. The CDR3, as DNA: TGCAGCGCACATCCCGGGGAGGGGGCGGATGAAAAACTGTTTTTT. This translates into CSAHPGEGADEKLFF.

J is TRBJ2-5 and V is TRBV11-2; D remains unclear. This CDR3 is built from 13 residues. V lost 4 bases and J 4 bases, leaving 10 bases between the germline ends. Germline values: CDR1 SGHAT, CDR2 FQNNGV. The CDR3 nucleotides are TGTGCCAGCAGCTCGGTCCCTCGAGAGACCCAGTACTTC. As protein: CASSSVPRETQYF.

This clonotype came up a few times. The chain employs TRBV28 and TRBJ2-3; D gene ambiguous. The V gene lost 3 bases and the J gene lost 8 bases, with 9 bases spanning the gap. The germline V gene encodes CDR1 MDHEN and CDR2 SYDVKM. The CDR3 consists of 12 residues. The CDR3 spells CASSFSPVTQYF. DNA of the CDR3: TGTGCCAGCAGTTTCAGTCCTGTTACGCAGTATTTT.

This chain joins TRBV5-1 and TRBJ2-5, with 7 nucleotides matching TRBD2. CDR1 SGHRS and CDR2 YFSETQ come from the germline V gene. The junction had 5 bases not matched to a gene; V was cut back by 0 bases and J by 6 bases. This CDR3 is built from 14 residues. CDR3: CASSLGQGGKTQYF. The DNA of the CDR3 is TGCGCCAGCAGCTTGGGGCAGGGAGGGAAGACCCAGTACTTC.

CDR3 nucleotide sequence: TGCAGCGTTGAAGGGGACACTCAATATGGCTACACCTTC. Amino acids: CSVEGDTQYGYTF. The rearrangement joins TRBV29-1 to TRBJ1-2; maybe TRBD1 (6 bases). In germline, CDR1 is SQVTM, CDR2 ANQGSEA. The CDR3 contains 13 residues. V lost 1 base, J lost 5 bases, and 11 bases lay in between.

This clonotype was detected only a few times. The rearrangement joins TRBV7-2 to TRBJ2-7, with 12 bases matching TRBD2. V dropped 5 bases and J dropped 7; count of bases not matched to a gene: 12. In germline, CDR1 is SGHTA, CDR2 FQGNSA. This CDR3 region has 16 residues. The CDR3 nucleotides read TGTGCCAGCAGCCACACTAGCGGGGGGACGCTAGAAGAGCAGTACTTC. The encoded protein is CASSHTSGGTLEEQYF. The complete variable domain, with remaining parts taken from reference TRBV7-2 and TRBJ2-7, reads GAGVSQSPSNKVTEKGKDVELRCDPISGHTALYWYRQSLGQGLEFLIYFQGNSAPDKSGLPSDRFSAERTGGSVSTLTIQRTQQEDSAVYLCASSHTSGGTLEEQYFGPGTRLTVT.

CDR3 sequence: CASSNRETAGANVLTF. The CDR3 nucleotides read TGCGCCAGCAGCAATCGGGAAACAGCTGGGGCCAACGTCCTGACTTTC. V is TRBV5-1 and J is TRBJ2-6; possible D gene TRBD2, 5 bases. V was trimmed by 4 bases and J by 2 bases, leaving 13 bases between them. This CDR3 region has 16 residues. The V gene's germline CDR1 is SGHRS and CDR2 YFSETQ.

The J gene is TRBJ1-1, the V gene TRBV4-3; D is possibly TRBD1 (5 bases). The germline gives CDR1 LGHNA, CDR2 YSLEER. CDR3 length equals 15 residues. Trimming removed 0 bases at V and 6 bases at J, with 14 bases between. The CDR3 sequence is CASSQDTGATPEAFF. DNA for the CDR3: TGCGCCAGCAGCCAAGATACCGGGGCTACCCCTGAAGCTTTCTTT.

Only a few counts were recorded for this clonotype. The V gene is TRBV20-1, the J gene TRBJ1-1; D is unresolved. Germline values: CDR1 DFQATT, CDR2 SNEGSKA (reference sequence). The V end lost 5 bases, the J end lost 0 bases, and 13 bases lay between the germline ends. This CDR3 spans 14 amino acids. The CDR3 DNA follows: TGCAGTGCTCGTCGAACTACCATGAACACTGAAGCTTTCTTT. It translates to CSARRTTMNTEAFF.

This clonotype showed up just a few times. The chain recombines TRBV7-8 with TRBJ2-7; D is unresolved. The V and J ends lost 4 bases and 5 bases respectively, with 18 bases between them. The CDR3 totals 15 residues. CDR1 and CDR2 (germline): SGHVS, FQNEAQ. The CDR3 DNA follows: TGTGCCAGCAGCTCCGAGGCCACACCCTACGACGAGCAGTACTTC. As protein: CASSSEATPYDEQYF.

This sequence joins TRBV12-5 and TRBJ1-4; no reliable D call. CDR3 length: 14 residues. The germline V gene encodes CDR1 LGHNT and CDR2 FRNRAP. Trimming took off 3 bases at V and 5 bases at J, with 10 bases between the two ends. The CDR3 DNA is TGTGCTAGTGGTTTACTCCCGCCGAATGAAAAACTGTTTTTT. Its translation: CASGLLPPNEKLFF.

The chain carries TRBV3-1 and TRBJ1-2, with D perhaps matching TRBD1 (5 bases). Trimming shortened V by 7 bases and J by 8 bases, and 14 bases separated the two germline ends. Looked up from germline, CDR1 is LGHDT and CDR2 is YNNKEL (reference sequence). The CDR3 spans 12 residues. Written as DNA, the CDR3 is TGTGCCAGCAATGTGGCAGGGCGCGGCTACACCTTC. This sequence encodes CASNVAGRGYTF.

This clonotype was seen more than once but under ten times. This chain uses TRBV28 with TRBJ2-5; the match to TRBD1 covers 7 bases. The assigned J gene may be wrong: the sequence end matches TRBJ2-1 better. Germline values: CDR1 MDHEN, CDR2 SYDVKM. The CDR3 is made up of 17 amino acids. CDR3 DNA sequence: TGTGCCAGCAGTTTATACTGGACAGGTCGGACCTACAATGAGCAGTTCTTC. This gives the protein CASSLYWTGRTYNEQFF.

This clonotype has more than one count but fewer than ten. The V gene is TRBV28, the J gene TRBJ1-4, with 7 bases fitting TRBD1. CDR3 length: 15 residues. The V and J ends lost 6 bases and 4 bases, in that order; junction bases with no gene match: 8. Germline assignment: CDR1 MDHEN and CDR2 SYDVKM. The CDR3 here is CASSPGGWSNEKLFF. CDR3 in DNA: TGTGCCAGCAGCCCAGGGGGATGGAGTAATGAAAAACTGTTTTTT.

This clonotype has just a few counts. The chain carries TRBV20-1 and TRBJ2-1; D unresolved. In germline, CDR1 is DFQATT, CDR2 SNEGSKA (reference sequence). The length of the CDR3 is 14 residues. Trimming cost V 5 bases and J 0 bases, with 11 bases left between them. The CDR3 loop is CSALGLSSYNEQFF. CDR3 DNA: TGCAGTGCTCTCGGTCTAAGCTCCTACAATGAGCAGTTCTTC.